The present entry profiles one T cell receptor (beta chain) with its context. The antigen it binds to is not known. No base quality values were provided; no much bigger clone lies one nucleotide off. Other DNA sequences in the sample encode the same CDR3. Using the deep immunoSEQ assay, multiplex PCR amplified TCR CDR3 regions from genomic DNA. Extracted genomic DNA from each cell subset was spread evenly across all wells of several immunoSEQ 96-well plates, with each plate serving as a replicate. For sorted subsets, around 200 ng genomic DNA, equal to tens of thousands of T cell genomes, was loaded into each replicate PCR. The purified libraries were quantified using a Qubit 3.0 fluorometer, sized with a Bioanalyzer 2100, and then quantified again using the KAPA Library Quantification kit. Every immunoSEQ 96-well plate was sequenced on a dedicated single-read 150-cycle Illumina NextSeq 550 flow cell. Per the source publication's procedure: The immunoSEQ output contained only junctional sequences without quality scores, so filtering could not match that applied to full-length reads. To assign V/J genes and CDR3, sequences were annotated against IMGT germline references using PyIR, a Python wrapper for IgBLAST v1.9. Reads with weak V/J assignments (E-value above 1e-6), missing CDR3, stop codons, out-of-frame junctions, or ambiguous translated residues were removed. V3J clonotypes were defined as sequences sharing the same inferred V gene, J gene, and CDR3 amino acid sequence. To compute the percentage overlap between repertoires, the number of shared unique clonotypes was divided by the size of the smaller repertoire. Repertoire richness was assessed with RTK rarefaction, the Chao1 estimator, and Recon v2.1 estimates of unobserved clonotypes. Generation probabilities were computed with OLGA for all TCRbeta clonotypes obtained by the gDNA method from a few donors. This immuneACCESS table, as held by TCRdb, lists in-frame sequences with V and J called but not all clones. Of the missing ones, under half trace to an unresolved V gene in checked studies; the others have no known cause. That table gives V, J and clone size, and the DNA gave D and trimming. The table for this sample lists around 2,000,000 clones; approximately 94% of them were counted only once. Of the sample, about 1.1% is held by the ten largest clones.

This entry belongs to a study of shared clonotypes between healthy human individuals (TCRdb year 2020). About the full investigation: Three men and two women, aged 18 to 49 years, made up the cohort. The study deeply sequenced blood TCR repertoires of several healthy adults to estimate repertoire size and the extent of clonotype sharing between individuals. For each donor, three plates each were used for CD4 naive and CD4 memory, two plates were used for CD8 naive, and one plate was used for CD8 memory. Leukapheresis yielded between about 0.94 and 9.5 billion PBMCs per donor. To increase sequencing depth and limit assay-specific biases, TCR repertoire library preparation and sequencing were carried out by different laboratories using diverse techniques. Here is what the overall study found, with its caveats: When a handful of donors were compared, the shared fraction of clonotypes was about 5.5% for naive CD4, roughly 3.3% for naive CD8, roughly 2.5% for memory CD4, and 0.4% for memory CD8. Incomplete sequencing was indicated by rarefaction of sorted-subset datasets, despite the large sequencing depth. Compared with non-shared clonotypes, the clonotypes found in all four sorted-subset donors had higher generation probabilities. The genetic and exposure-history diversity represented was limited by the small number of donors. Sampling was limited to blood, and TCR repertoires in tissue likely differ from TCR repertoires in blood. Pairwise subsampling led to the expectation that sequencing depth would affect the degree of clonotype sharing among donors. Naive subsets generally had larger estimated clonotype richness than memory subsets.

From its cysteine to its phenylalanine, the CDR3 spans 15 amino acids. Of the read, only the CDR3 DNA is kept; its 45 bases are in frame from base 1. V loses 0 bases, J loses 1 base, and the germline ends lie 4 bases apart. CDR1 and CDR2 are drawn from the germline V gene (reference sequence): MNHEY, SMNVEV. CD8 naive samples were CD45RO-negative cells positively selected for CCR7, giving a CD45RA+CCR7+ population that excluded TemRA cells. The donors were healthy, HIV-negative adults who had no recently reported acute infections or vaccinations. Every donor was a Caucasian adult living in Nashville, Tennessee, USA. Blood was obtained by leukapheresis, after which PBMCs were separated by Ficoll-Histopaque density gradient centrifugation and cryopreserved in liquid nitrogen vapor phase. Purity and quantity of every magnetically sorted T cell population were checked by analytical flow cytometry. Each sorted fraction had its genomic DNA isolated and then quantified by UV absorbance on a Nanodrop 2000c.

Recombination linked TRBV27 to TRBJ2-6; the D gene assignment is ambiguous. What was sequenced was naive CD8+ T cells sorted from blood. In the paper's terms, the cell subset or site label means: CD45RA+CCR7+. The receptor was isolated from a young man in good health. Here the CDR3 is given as CASSLSGSGANVLTF. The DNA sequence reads TGTGCCAGCAGTTTATCAGGGTCTGGGGCCAACGTCCTGACTTTC.